Listed here are 7 T cell receptor beta chains from one sample, sequenced in a study of cytomegalovirus exposure and HLA in healthy donors. Amplification used 60 Vbeta primers and 13 Jbeta primers. The data were produced by immunoSEQ multiplex PCR, yet TCRdb's version contains in-frame clones alone and is incomplete. The table has 100,000 or so clones, about 80% seen once; the top ten hold roughly 4.1%. Sequenced material: PBMCs. The receptors were gathered from a middle-aged man in good health and CMV-seronegative.

This sequence joins TRBV5-5 and TRBJ1-5, with 10 bases matching TRBD1. From germline, CDR1 is SGHKS and CDR2 YYEKEE (reference sequence). With V trimmed by 7 bases and J by 3 bases, 4 bases remained unmatched. This CDR3 region has 14 residues. CDR3 bases: TGTGCCAGCGGGACAGGGGCGTTCAATCAGCCCCAGCATTTT. It encodes CASGTGAFNQPQHF.

V gene TRBV6-6 combines with J gene TRBJ2-7; 9 bases map to TRBD1. V gave up 2 bases and J gave up 6 bases; unmatched junction bases: 8. Germline loops: CDR1 MNHNY, CDR2 SVGAGI (reference sequence). The CDR3 covers 15 residues. CDR3 nucleotide sequence: TGTGCCAGCAGTTACCCCCGGGACAGGGTCTGCGAGCAGTACGTC. Amino acids: CASSYPRDRVCEQYV.

The V call is TRBV7-2, the J call TRBJ2-5; a weak D match, TRBD2 (7 bases). The CDR3 covers 14 residues. The germline V and J ends were trimmed by 3 bases and 4 bases, with 12 bases remaining between them. Germline loops: CDR1 SGHTA, CDR2 FQGNSA. The CDR3 DNA sequence: TGTGCCAGCAGCTTTGGGGGGGCGGTAGAGACCCAGTACTTC. Protein sequence: CASSFGGAVETQYF.

The chain joins TRBV11-2 to TRBJ2-1, with 10 positions matching TRBD2. Germline trimming cut 5 bases from V and 8 bases from J; bases unmatched to any gene: 18. The CDR3 spans 18 residues. Germline values: CDR1 SGHAT, CDR2 FQNNGV. The CDR3 coding sequence is TGTGCCAGCAGCCCACTCTCGGAGCGGGGGGGCCCCTCCCATGAGCAGTTCTTC. It codes for CASSPLSERGGPSHEQFF.

The chain recombines TRBV7-9 with TRBJ1-1; maybe TRBD1 (5 bases). CDR1 SEHNR and CDR2 FQNEAQ come from the germline V gene (reference sequence). V lost 8 bases to trimming and J lost 5 bases, with 15 bases between them. The CDR3 sequence is 13 residues long. DNA for the CDR3: TGTGCCAGCGCCTTTTGGGGGGTAACTGAAGCTTTCTTT. Encoded protein: CASAFWGVTEAFF.

This clone was counted between two and nine times. This chain uses TRBV7-8 with TRBJ2-1, with 8 bases aligning to TRBD2. The germline gives CDR1 SGHVS, CDR2 FQNEAQ. Trimming took 7 bases from V and 6 from J; bases not matched to a gene: 11. This CDR3 comprises 15 residues. The CDR3 DNA sequence: TGTGCCAGCACCCGGGGGGCGGGGGGCCGCAATGAGCAGTTCTTC. Its translation is CASTRGAGGRNEQFF.

V gene TRBV7-2 combines with J gene TRBJ1-1; D is possibly TRBD1 (5 bases). The CDR3 totals 17 residues. Germline lookup yields CDR1 SGHTA and CDR2 FQGNSA. V lost 1 base to trimming and J lost 2 bases, with 17 bases between them. In nucleotides, the CDR3 is TGTGCCAGCAGCTTAGGTCGACTGGGGCCTATTAACACTGAAGCTTTCTTT. As protein: CASSLGRLGPINTEAFF.